The 3 T cell receptor beta chains given below trace back to one sample, sequenced in a study of Graves' ophthalmopathy and Graves' hyperthyroidism. RNA transcripts were the source from which TCR beta CDR3 regions were amplified. HTBI primers were employed in first-round RT-PCR, then a second-round multiplex PCR followed. TCRdb redid the calling of the multiplex PCR reads with MiXCR, one entry per CDR3 protein. Of approximately 210,000 distinct CDR3 sequences listed, around 30% are singletons. Sequencing was performed on peripheral blood. The receptors come from a man in his fifties or sixties with Graves' ophthalmopathy.

This clonotype was seen ten or more times. The chain couples TRBV7-3 to TRBJ2-4; 9 bases agree with TRBD1. Germline V gene lookup returns CDR1 SGHTA and CDR2 FQGTGA. The CDR3 runs 13 residues. Trimming took 5 bases from V and 7 from J; bases not matched to a gene: 3. Here the CDR3 reads CASSRGQGNIQYF. In nucleotides, the CDR3 is TGTGCCAGCAGCCGAGGACAGGGGAACATTCAGTACTTC.

This clonotype was counted at least ten times. The V gene is TRBV29-1, the J gene TRBJ2-5; the match to TRBD1 covers 7 bases. This CDR3 contains 13 residues. Germline lookup yields CDR1 SQVTM and CDR2 ANQGSEA. J lost 4 bases, V lost 4 bases, and 6 bases had no gene match. CDR3 nucleotides: TGCAGCGTTGGCCGGGACAGAGGAGAGACCCAGTACTTC. Translated, it gives CSVGRDRGETQYF. Full variable domain (rest looked up from reference TRBV29-1 and TRBJ2-5): SAVISQKPSRDICQRGTSLTIQCQVDSQVTMMFWYRQQPGQSLTLIATANQGSEATYESGFVIDKFPISRPNLTFSTLTVSNMSPEDSSIYLCSVGRDRGETQYFGPGTRLLVL.

V gene TRBV6-2 or TRBV6-3 combines with J gene TRBJ2-2; D is undetermined. Germline V gives CDR1 MNHEY, CDR2 SVGEGT. The CDR3 is made up of 11 amino acids. Between the trimmed V and J ends, which lost 5 bases and 6 bases, there was a span of 4 bases. Written as DNA, the CDR3 is TGTGCCAGCAGTGGCCCCGGGGAGCTGTTTTTT. Translating gives CASSGPGELFF.